This record concerns one T cell receptor beta chain sequence. This record comes from a study of T cell changes during pregnancy in multiple sclerosis. Sequencing used immunoSEQ multiplex PCR; TCRdb keeps in-frame clones, though not all of them. The repertoire holds tens of thousands of clones, with about 91% as singletons. This TCR was sampled from a female donor with multiple sclerosis, enrolled in a pregnancy study. Sequencing was performed on peripheral blood, taken in the first trimester of pregnancy.

The CDR3 here is CASSIAGRGTLLSEQFF. CDR3 in DNA: TGTGCCAGTAGTATAGCCGGGAGAGGGACCCTGCTCTCGGAGCAGTTCTTC. The chain links TRBV19 to TRBJ2-1; maybe TRBD2 (6 bases). The germline gives CDR1 LNHDA, CDR2 SQIVND (reference sequence). The CDR3 has 17 amino acids. Trimming removed 1 base from V and 10 bases from J, with 23 bases in between.